Listed below are T cell receptor beta chains from one sample, sequenced in a study of cytotoxic CD8 clonotypes in ibrutinib-treated CLL. The assay was immunoSEQ multiplex PCR, and TCRdb's table has in-frame clones only and misses some. This sample has 270,000 or so clones, with 65% to 85% found just once. Here the sequenced sample was PBMCs, taken at disease progression, from a patient treated with ibrutinib. These receptors originate from a human donor with chronic lymphocytic leukemia. CDR3s include the opening cysteine and the closing phenylalanine or tryptophan. A D gene is named only where the DNA matches it firmly.

cdr3_length d_call j_call v_call cdr3_aa
16 TRBD2 TRBJ2-3 TRBV5-1 CASSLARTSGTDTQYF
15 NA TRBJ1-1 TRBV6-6 CASSYWAHPNTEAFF
16 TRBD1 TRBJ1-2 TRBV29-1 CSVDSPTGQDNYGYTF
11 NA TRBJ1-2 TRBV15 CATSDIYGYTF
13 TRBD1 TRBJ2-7 TRBV7-2 CATSDRVSYEQYF
11 NA TRBJ1-1 TRBV29-1 CSVDKTFGAFF
15 NA TRBJ2-5 TRBV29-1 CSVEAGRNPQETQYF
14 TRBD1 TRBJ1-6 TRBV6-1 CAIRDRAYNSPLHF
14 NA TRBJ2-2 TRBV29-1 CSVVWVSNTGELFF
18 NA TRBJ2-2 TRBV27 CASSPSLRTTKVTGELFF
15 NA TRBJ2-1 TRBV6-6 CASSYSHNSYNEQFF
16 NA TRBJ1-5 TRBV4-1 CASSQDYRTFDQPQHF
12 NA TRBJ2-7 TRBV4-1 CASSSTGEEQYF
15 NA TRBJ1-4 TRBV5-1 CASSLVGRTNEKLFF
13 TRBD1 TRBJ1-4 TRBV10-3 CASRQGLSEKLFF
13 NA TRBJ2-5 TRBV5-4 CASGITGQETQYF
17 NA TRBJ2-3 TRBV18 CASSPVLVGYGTDTQYF
15 NA TRBJ2-7 TRBV10-2 CASRSTGTGSYEQYF
13 TRBD1 TRBJ1-2 TRBV7-2 CASSWEGADGYTF
13 NA TRBJ2-5 TRBV6-1 CASGRPLQETQYF
16 TRBD2 TRBJ2-2 TRBV6-6 CASSNSGLAGGGELFF
14 TRBD1 TRBJ1-1 TRBV7-2 CASSAPGQFTEAFF